The 28 T cell receptor beta chains listed next were all sequenced from one sample in a study of tumor-infiltrating lymphocytes in primary liver carcinoma. A primer in the constant region served to generate TCR beta cDNA from around 500 ng of total RNA. What produced the TCR beta libraries was three nested multiplex PCR rounds using slightly modified ARM-PCR. The first two PCR rounds, approximately 10 cycles each, used TRBV1-TRBV30 forward primers and a C-beta reverse primer. TCRdb processed the multiplex PCR reads anew with MiXCR; each CDR3 protein has one entry. The table shows approximately 73,000 distinct CDR3 sequences, with about two thirds occurring only once. RNA and DNA were co-extracted from roughly 20-30 mg of unsorted bulk tissue. Sequences were obtained from liver tumor tissue from sampling region 4. This sample's subset: tumor region T4, right-lateral pole. The receptors stem from a woman in her fifties or sixties with primary liver carcinoma and hepatitis B virus infection.

This clonotype occurred many times. V usage is TRBV6-2 or TRBV6-3 and J usage is TRBJ1-1; D not certain. CDR3 length: 11 residues. V was trimmed by 6 bases and J by 0 bases, leaving 2 bases between them. From germline, CDR1 is MNHEY and CDR2 SVGEGT. The CDR3 is CASRMNTEAFF. The CDR3 region has the DNA TGTGCCAGCAGGATGAACACTGAAGCTTTCTTT.

About this clonotype itself: In this CDR3 the conserved last residue, phenylalanine or tryptophan, is missing, so a read error is likely. V is TRBV29-1 and J is TRBJ2-7; TRBD1 matches 11 bases. From germline, CDR1 is SQVTM and CDR2 ANQGSEA. The CDR3 is 13 amino acids. CDR3 DNA sequence: TGCACTGCTAGGACAGGGGGCGAATACGAGCAGTACTTA. As protein: CTARTGGEYEQYL.

The chain uses TRBV5-5 and TRBJ2-7, with 7 bases identical to TRBD1. The CDR3 totals 16 residues. Per germline, CDR1 SGHKS and CDR2 YYEKEE (reference sequence). The ends lost 4 bases at V and 2 bases at J; junction bases unmatched: 12. CDR3 bases: TGTGCCAGCAGCCCCAGGACAGGAGGAGGCCCCTACGAGCAGTACTTC. Translated, it gives CASSPRTGGGPYEQYF.

Turning to this clonotype: No conserved phenylalanine or tryptophan ends this CDR3, so it is likely a read error. In DNA form, the CDR3 reads TGTGCCAGCAGCTTAGCATCAGGGAAACCTGAAGCTTTCTTA. Its protein is CASSLASGKPEAFL. The genes are TRBV7-9 and TRBJ1-1; a weak D match, TRBD1 (5 bases). The length of the CDR3 is 14 residues. Per germline, CDR1 SEHNR and CDR2 FQNEAQ (reference sequence). V was clipped by 0 bases and J by 6 bases, with 11 bases between them.

Concerning this clonotype: At one end the junction does not follow the germline gene, possibly because of a read error. V gene TRBV5-1 combines with J gene TRBJ2-7, with TRBD2 identical over 10 bases. The CDR3 runs 15 residues. Germline assignment: CDR1 SGHRS and CDR2 YFSETQ. CDR3 region: CANSSGTSVGNEQYF. The CDR3 bases are TGCGCCAACAGCTCAGGGACTAGCGTCGGTAACGAGCAGTACTTC. The full variable domain, its missing parts supplied by reference TRBV5-1 and TRBJ2-7, is KAGVTQTPRYLIKTRGQQVTLSCSPISGHRSVSWYQQTPGQGLQFLFEYFSETQRNKGNFPGRFSGRQFSNSRSEMNVSTLELGDSALYLCANSSGTSVGNEQYFGPGTRLTVT.

This clonotype was counted ten times or more. The CDR3 bases are TGCGCCAGCAGCTTGGGACTAGCGGGAGGAGGAAAGACCCAGTACTTC. Its translation: CASSLGLAGGGKTQYF. The rearrangement uses TRBV5-1 and TRBJ2-5, with 13 bases fitting TRBD2. The junction had 5 bases not matched to a gene; V was cut back by 0 bases and J by 6 bases. The CDR3 totals 16 residues. The germline gives CDR1 SGHRS, CDR2 YFSETQ. The entire variable domain, with the rest obtained from reference TRBV5-1 and TRBJ2-5, is as follows: KAGVTQTPRYLIKTRGQQVTLSCSPISGHRSVSWYQQTPGQGLQFLFEYFSETQRNKGNFPGRFSGRQFSNSRSEMNVSTLELGDSALYLCASSLGLAGGGKTQYFGPGTRLLVL.

Comment on this clonotype: An end of the junction does not agree with germline; a read error may underlie this. This rearrangement joins TRBV11-2 to TRBJ2-3, with a tentative D call TRBD1 (5 bases). Germline assignment: CDR1 SGHAT and CDR2 FQNNGV. The CDR3 is 16 amino acids. The CDR3 DNA reads as TGTGCCGGCAGCTTAGCCGGACATGCGATCACAGGTACGCAGTATTTT. Residues: CAGSLAGHAITGTQYF. The full variable domain, its missing parts supplied by reference TRBV11-2 and TRBJ2-3, is EAGVAQSPRYKIIEKRQSVAFWCNPISGHATLYWYQQILGQGPKLLIQFQNNGVVDDSQLPKDRFSAERLKGVDSTLKIQPAKLEDSAVYLCAGSLAGHAITGTQYFGPGTRLTVL.

This chain links TRBV29-1 with TRBJ2-2; possibly TRBD1 for D (5 bases). Per the germline V gene, CDR1 is SQVTM and CDR2 is ANQGSEA. Trimming took off 6 bases at V and 1 base at J, with 18 bases between the two ends. The CDR3 extends over 16 amino acids. The DNA of the CDR3 is TGCAGCGTGATTCAAACCGTGACAGAGAACACCGGGGAGCTGTTTTTT. Protein sequence: CSVIQTVTENTGELFF.

Only a few counts were recorded for this clonotype. The junction does not match germline at one end; this may be a read error. V and J are TRBV11-2 and TRBJ2-1, with a weak D call TRBD2 (5 bases). This CDR3 comprises 14 residues. Germline assignment: CDR1 SGHAT and CDR2 FQNNGV. CDR3 coding DNA: TGTGCCAGCAGCTTGCTAGCAGACTACAATGAGCAGTCCTTC. This translates into CASSLLADYNEQSF.

A note on this clonotype: Compared with germline, one end of the junction differs, possibly owing to a read error. The chain employs TRBV4-1 and TRBJ2-5; 8 bases match TRBD2. This CDR3 region has 16 residues. Germline loops: CDR1 MGHRA, CDR2 YSYEKL. Written as DNA, the CDR3 is TGCGCCAGCAGCCTGGGTACAAGCGGGAGAGGAGAGACCCAGTGCTTC. It is translated as CASSLGTSGRGETQCF.

Comment on this clonotype: Because it lacks the conserved phenylalanine or tryptophan at the end, this CDR3 is likely a read error. V usage is TRBV29-1 and J usage is TRBJ2-1, with D unresolved. From germline, CDR1 is SQVTM and CDR2 ANQGSEA. CDR3 length: 13 amino acids. V lost 4 bases and J 7 bases, leaving 14 bases between the germline ends. CDR3 sequence (DNA): TGCAGCGTTGCAGAGCCAACACGGAATGAGCAGTTCTTA. It is translated as CSVAEPTRNEQFL.

Note on this clonotype: A much bigger clone sits one base away, suggesting this may be a read error. CDR3 coding DNA: TGTGCCAGCAGTCCTCGAGAGCTCGGGTATGGCTACACCTTC. Translating gives CASSPRELGYGYTF. The chain couples TRBV28 to TRBJ1-2; no reliable D call. Trimming removed 5 bases from V and 5 bases from J, with 15 bases in between. This CDR3 spans 14 amino acids. CDR1 and CDR2 (germline): MDHEN, SYDVKM.

The V gene is TRBV28, the J gene TRBJ1-5; D gene ambiguous. Trimming took off 1 base at V and 8 bases at J, with 6 bases between the two ends. The CDR3 has 12 amino acids. The germline V gene has CDR1 MDHEN and CDR2 SYDVKM. In nucleotides, the CDR3 is TGTGCCAGCAGTTTATTGGAAGAGCCCCAGCATTTT. Residues: CASSLLEEPQHF. The full variable domain, with the rest looked up from reference TRBV28 and TRBJ1-5, is DVKVTQSSRYLVKRTGEKVFLECVQDMDHENMFWYRQDPGLGLRLIYFSYDVKMKEKGDIPEGYSVSREKKERFSLILESASTNQTSMYLCASSLLEEPQHFGDGTRLSIL.

This clonotype was detected ten times or more. The V call is TRBV6-1, the J call TRBJ1-5; D possibly corresponds to TRBD1 (6 bases). This CDR3 is built from 15 residues. Looked up from germline, CDR1 is MNHNS and CDR2 is SASEGT. The V gene lost 6 bases and the J gene lost 2 bases, with 14 bases spanning the gap. CDR3 sequence (DNA): TGTGCCAGCAGGATGCAGGGGCGAGGCAATCAGCCCCAGCATTTT. Its translation: CASRMQGRGNQPQHF.

This clonotype was counted only a few times. The V gene is TRBV2, the J gene TRBJ2-3; TRBD1 matches at 8 bases. The ends lost 8 bases at V and 5 bases at J; junction bases unmatched: 6. Germline assignment: CDR1 SNHLY and CDR2 FYNNEI. There are 13 residues in the CDR3. CDR3 sequence: CASGGQGIDTQYF. The CDR3 nucleotides read TGTGCCAGCGGCGGACAGGGAATAGATACGCAGTATTTT.

Remarks on this clonotype: With a much larger clone just one base away, this may be a read error. The chain links TRBV6-1 to TRBJ2-7, with D hard to call. This CDR3 region has 15 residues. Germline values: CDR1 MNHNS, CDR2 SASEGT. CDR3 loop: CASNEDPGSSYEQYF. CDR3 bases: TGTGCCAGCAATGAAGATCCAGGCTCCTCCTACGAGCAGTACTTC.

This clonotype was recorded at least ten times. This chain links TRBV12-3 or TRBV12-4 with TRBJ1-1; 9 positions agree with TRBD1. The V segment lost 7 bases and the J segment 1 base; nucleotides outside the gene matches: 1. CDR3 length equals 13 residues. The CDR3 DNA sequence: TGTGCCAGCATGGACAGGGGGAACACTGAAGCTTTCTTT. Protein sequence: CASMDRGNTEAFF.

On this clonotype itself: A much more abundant neighbour one base away suggests this may be a read error. The J gene is TRBJ2-5, the V gene TRBV28; D possibly matches TRBD1 or TRBD2 (6 bases each). V was clipped by 5 bases and J by 4 bases, with 17 bases between them. CDR3 length: 15 amino acids. Germline CDR1 MDHEN, CDR2 SYDVKM. The CDR3 DNA follows: TGTGCCAGCAGTAAAGGACTAACGGGGGCAGAGACCCAGTACTTC. Translated: CASSKGLTGAETQYF.

Note on this clonotype: The junction differs from germline at one of its ends, possibly a read error. The chain uses TRBV6-6 and TRBJ2-3; D is ambiguous. This CDR3 spans 13 amino acids. Germline V gene data show CDR1 as MNHNY and CDR2 as SVGAGI (reference sequence). CDR3 sequence (DNA): TGTGCCTGCAGTTCGGATCCCCTAAATACCCAGTATTTT. Amino acids: CACSSDPLNTQYF.

This clonotype turned up a few times. The CDR3 does not close with the conserved phenylalanine or tryptophan, likely indicating a read error. No DNA is shown, since the ends of the CDR3 on it are uncertain; the CDR3 is the one TCRdb lists. The chain uses TRBV10-3 and TRBJ1-2; TRBD1, the table's D call, was not compared with the DNA. Germline V gene data show CDR1 as ENHRY and CDR2 as SYGVKD. 16 amino acids form the CDR3, both terminal residues included. The chain's CDR3 is CAIKPRRGTLDYGHTS.

This chain connects TRBV7-3 to TRBJ1-1, with a weak D call TRBD1 (5 bases). Germline V lookup: CDR1 SGHTA, CDR2 FQGTGA. V lost 4 bases and J lost 5, with 17 bases in between. The CDR3 length is 15 residues. The CDR3 spells CASSSPPGWGTEAFF. In DNA, the CDR3 is TGTGCCAGCAGCTCTCCTCCCGGGTGGGGGACTGAAGCTTTCTTT.

For this clonotype: A read error may explain this, as a much larger clone is one base away. The gene calls are TRBV4-1 and TRBJ1-1, with no clear D. The germline V gene encodes CDR1 MGHRA and CDR2 YSYEKL. This CDR3 comprises 13 residues. Between the trimmed V and J ends, which lost 2 bases and 11 bases, there was a span of 15 bases. The CDR3 loop reads CASSQLLLVRAFF. The CDR3, as DNA: TGCGCCAGCAGCCAACTTCTGTTAGTTCGTGCTTTCTTT.

A note on this clonotype: Germline and junction disagree at one end, which may indicate a read error. The J gene is TRBJ2-1, the V gene TRBV7-8; 11 bases fit TRBD2. The CDR3 totals 17 residues. CDR1 and CDR2 from the germline V gene are SGHVS and FQNEAQ. This CDR3 reads CTSSLSPSGRISNEQFF. In DNA, the CDR3 is TGTACCAGCAGCTTGTCCCCTAGCGGGAGGATTAGCAATGAGCAGTTCTTC.

With respect to this clonotype: Germline is not matched at one junction end, which may reflect a read error. The chain recombines TRBV6-6 with TRBJ1-1, with D uncertain. Germline CDR1 is MNHNY and CDR2 is SVGAGI (reference sequence). The CDR3 covers 15 residues. CDR3 bases: TGTGCCAGCAGTTGTGACCTACTTCGGAACACCGAAGCTTTCTTT. Its translation: CASSCDLLRNTEAFF.

This chain links TRBV5-1 with TRBJ1-2, with 7 bases fitting TRBD1. CDR3 length: 13 amino acids. Germline V lookup: CDR1 SGHRS, CDR2 YFSETQ. The CDR3 DNA reads as TGCGTCAACAGGTCAACAGGGGACTATGGCTACACCTTC. Translating gives CVNRSTGDYGYTF.

In regard to this clonotype: This likely comes from a read error, as the CDR3 has no conserved phenylalanine or tryptophan at its end. The V call is TRBV11-1, the J call TRBJ2-7, with D maybe TRBD2 (5 bases). Germline loops: CDR1 SGHAT, CDR2 FQDESV (reference sequence). The CDR3 runs to 14 residues. The CDR3 reads CAGKSAGSSYEQYS. The CDR3 nucleotides read TGTGCTGGCAAGTCGGCGGGTAGCTCCTACGAGCAGTACTCC.

On this clonotype: The conserved phenylalanine or tryptophan normally closing the CDR3 is absent here, so this likely arose from a read error. The limits of the CDR3 on the DNA are not certain, so only TCRdb's listed CDR3 is given. V is TRBV11-2 and J is TRBJ2-1; TRBD1 was called by the table and not checked on the DNA. Germline loops: CDR1 SGHAT, CDR2 FQNNGV. The CDR3 is 15 amino acids long, termini counted. The CDR3: CGSSLAAAVRGEPFS.

A word on this clonotype: The CDR3 does not close with the conserved phenylalanine or tryptophan, likely indicating a read error. The limits of the CDR3 on the DNA are not certain, so only TCRdb's listed CDR3 is given. The genes are TRBV6-6 and TRBJ1-5; the table's D call, TRBD1, has no DNA check behind it. The CDR3 is 14 amino acids long, termini counted. Germline values: CDR1 MNHNY, CDR2 SVGAGI (reference sequence). The CDR3 sequence is CACSYDRADQPLHL.